This T cell receptor (beta chain) was captured in a study of T cells in Graves' hyperthyroidism and ophthalmopathy. The CDR3 has 15 residues. Trimming pared 6 bases from V and 2 bases from J, leaving 11 bases between. Germline V CDR1 and CDR2: SGHTA, FQGNSA. It was RNA transcripts that yielded the amplified TCR beta CDR3 regions. The TCR CDR3 first-round RT-PCR relied on the HTBI primer set. Via MiXCR, TCRdb re-called the multiplex PCR reads, giving one row per CDR3 protein. The sample has hundreds of thousands of distinct CDR3 sequences, about 45% seen once. In the case of this clonotype: The antigen remains unidentified.

The study's findings and limits: In the blood, most expanded thyroid clonotypes above 0.001 appeared as well.

Sequenced material: peripheral blood or thyroid tissue (not recorded which). The chain links TRBV7-2 to TRBJ1-6; perhaps TRBD1 as D (5 bases). The receptor was isolated from an adult man with Graves' disease, either hyperthyroidism or ophthalmopathy (not recorded which). Here the CDR3 DNA reads TGTGCCAGCAGACCACAGGTGGCCTATAATTCACCCCTCCACTTT. Its translation is CASRPQVAYNSPLHF. Variable domain in full (rest from reference TRBV7-2 and TRBJ1-6): GAGVSQSPSNKVTEKGKDVELRCDPISGHTALYWYRQSLGQGLEFLIYFQGNSAPDKSGLPSDRFSAERTGGSVSTLTIQRTQQEDSAVYLCASRPQVAYNSPLHFGNGTRLTVT.